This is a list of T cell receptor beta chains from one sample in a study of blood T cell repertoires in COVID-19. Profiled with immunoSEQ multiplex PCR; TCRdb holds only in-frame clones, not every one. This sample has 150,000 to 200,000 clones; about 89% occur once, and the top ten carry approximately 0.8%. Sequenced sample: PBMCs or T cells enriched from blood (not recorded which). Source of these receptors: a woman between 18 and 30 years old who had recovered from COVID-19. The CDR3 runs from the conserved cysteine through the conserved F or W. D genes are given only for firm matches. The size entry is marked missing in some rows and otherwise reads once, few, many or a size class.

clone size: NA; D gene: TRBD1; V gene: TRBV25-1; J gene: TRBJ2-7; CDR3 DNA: TGTGCCAGCAGTCGAATGGGTCGACAGGGTTTGGTGGACTACGAGCAGTACTTC; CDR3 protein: CASSRMGRQGLVDYEQYF
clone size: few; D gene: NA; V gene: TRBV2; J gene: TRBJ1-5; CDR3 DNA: TGTGCCAGCACCGCGGGGGTGGGAAGCAATCAGCCCCAGCATTTT; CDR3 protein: CASTAGVGSNQPQHF
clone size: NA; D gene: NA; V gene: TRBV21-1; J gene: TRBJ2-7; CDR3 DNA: TGTGCCAGCAGCAATCGACCGGGACAGGGACAGTACGAGCAGTACTTC; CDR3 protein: CASSNRPGQGQYEQYF
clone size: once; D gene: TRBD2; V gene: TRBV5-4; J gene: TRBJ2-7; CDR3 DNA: TGTGCCAGCAGCTTGGGGAGCGGGAGTCAGTACGAGCAGTACTTC; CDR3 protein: CASSLGSGSQYEQYF
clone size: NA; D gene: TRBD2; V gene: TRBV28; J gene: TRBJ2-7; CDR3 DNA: TGTGCCAGCCGCTGGGGGGGGACCTCCTACGAGCAGTACTTC; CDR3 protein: CASRWGGTSYEQYF
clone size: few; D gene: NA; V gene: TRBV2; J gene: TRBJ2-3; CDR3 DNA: TGTGCCAGCAGTGAGCATGGAGGGCCGGCAGATACGCAGTATTTT; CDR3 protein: CASSEHGGPADTQYF
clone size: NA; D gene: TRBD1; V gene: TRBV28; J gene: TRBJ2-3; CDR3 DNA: TGTGCCAGCAGTGGGGTCAGGGGGCCAGATACGCAGTATTTT; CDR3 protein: CASSGVRGPDTQYF
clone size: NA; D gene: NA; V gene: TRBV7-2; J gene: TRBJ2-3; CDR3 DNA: TGTGCCAGCAGCCCGCGGGACAGCCTCAACTTATACACAGATACGCAGTATTTT; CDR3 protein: CASSPRDSLNLYTDTQYF
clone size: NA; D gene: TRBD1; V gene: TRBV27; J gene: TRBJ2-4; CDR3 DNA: TGTGCCAGCCGAGACCAGGGGGCGGGAGCCAAAAACATTCAGTACTTC; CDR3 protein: CASRDQGAGAKNIQYF
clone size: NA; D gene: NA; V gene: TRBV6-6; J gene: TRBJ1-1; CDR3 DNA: TGTGCCAGCAGTTACTATCCCGTCCCTGAAGCTTTCTTT; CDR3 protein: CASSYYPVPEAFF
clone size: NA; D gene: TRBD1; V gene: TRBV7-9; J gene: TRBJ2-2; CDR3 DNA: TGTGCCAGCAGCTTAGCACTAAGGACAGGGGGAACCGGGGAGCTGTTTTTT; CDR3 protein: CASSLALRTGGTGELFF
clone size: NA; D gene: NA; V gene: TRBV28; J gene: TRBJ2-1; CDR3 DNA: TGTGCCAGCAGACCGGACCTAAGACAGTTCTACAATGAGCAGTTCTTC; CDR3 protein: CASRPDLRQFYNEQFF
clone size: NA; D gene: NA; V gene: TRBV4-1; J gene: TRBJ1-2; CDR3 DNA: TGCGCCAGCAGCCGGCTGACAGACTATGGCTACACCTTC; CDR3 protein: CASSRLTDYGYTF
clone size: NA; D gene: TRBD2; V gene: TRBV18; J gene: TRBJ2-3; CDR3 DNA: TGTGCCAGCTCACCAATCGGCGCGGGAGCGGCAGATACGCAGTATTTT; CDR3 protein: CASSPIGAGAADTQYF
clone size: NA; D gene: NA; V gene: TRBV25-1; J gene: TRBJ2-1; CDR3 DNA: TGTGCCAGCAGTTCTGGAAGACTTGAGCAGTTCTTC; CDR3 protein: CASSSGRLEQFF
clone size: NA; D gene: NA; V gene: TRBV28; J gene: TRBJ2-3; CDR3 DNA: TGTGCCAGCAGTACGGCGGTTACAGATACGCAGTATTTT; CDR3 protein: CASSTAVTDTQYF
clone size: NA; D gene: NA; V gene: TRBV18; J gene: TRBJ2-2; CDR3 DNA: TGTGCCAGCTCACCACCTCTACCTGACGGGGAGCTGTTTTTT; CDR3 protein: CASSPPLPDGELFF
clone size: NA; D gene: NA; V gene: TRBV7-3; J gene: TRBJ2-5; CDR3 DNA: TGTGCCAGCAGCTTAACTCCTGGCGGATTGGAGACCCAGTACTTC; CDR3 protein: CASSLTPGGLETQYF
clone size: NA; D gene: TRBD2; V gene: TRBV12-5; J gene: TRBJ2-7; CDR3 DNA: TGTGCTAGTGGTTCGGGACTAGCGGGGGGCTACGAGCAGTACTTC; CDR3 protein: CASGSGLAGGYEQYF
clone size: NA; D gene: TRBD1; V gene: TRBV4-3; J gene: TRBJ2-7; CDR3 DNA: TGCGCCAGCAGCCTCTCGACAGGGAGTGTCGACGAGCAGTACTTC; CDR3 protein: CASSLSTGSVDEQYF
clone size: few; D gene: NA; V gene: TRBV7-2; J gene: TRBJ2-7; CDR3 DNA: TGTGCCAGCAGCTTAGCAGACGCAGGATACGAGCAGTACTTC; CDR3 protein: CASSLADAGYEQYF
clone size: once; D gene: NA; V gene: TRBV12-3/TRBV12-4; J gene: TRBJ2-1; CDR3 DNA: TGTGCCAGCAGTTTAGGGACTACCGACGAGCAGTTCTTC; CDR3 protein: CASSLGTTDEQFF
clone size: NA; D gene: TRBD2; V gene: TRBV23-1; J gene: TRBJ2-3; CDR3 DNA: TGCGCCAGCAGTCTAAACCGGGAGGGAGGCCCAGATACGCAGTATTTT; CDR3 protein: CASSLNREGGPDTQYF
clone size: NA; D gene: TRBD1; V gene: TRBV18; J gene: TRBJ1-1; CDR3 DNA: TGTGCCAGCTCACTAAACCGGGACAGGAGGAACACTGAAGCTTTCTTT; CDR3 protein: CASSLNRDRRNTEAFF
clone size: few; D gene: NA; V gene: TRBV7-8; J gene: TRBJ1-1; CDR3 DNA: TGTGCCAGCAGCTCCGTGGGGGGTACGACTGAAGCTTTCTTT; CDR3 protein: CASSSVGGTTEAFF
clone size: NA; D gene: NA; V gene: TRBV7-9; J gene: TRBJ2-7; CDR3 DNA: TGTGCCAGCAGCTTAGCCCCCCGGCCGACAGACTACGAGCAGTACTTC; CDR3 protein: CASSLAPRPTDYEQYF
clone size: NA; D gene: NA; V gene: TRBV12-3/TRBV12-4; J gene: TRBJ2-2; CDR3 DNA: TGTGCCAGCAGTTTGCCAGCCGGGGAGCTGTTTTTT; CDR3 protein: CASSLPAGELFF
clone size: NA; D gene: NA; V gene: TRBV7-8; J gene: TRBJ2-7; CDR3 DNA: TGTGCCAGCAATATTGGGGGGGGCCCCTACGAGCAGTACTTC; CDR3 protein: CASNIGGGPYEQYF
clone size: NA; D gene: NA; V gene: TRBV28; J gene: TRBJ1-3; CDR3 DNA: TGTGCCAGCAAACCGGGGGACTCTGGAAACACCATATATTTT; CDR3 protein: CASKPGDSGNTIYF
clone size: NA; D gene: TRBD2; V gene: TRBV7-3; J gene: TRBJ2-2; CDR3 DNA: TGTGCCAGCAGCACGGGAGGGGGAACCCCCGGGGAGCTGTTTTTT; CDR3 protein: CASSTGGGTPGELFF
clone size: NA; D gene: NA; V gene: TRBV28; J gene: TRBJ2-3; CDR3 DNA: TGTGCCAGCAGTTCAACTACAGATACGCAGTATTTT; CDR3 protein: CASSSTTDTQYF
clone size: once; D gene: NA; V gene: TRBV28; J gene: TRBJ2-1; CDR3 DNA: TGTGCCAGCAGACCTAGGCGTAGCAACAATGAGCAGTTCTTC; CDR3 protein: CASRPRRSNNEQFF
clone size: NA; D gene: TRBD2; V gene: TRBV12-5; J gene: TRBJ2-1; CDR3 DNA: TGTGCTAGTGGTCTTGGACTAGCGGGAGATGAGCAGTTCTTC; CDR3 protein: CASGLGLAGDEQFF
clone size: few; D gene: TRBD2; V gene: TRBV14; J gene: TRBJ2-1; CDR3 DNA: TGTGCCAGCAGCCGACTAGCGGGTTTAAGCAATGAGCAGTTCTTC; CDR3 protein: CASSRLAGLSNEQFF
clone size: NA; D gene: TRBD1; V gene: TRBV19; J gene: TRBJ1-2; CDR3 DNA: TGTGCCAGTAGTATTTCTTTGGGACAGACCGGCTACACCTTC; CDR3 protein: CASSISLGQTGYTF
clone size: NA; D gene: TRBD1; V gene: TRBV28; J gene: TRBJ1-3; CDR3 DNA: TGTGCCAGCAGCCCTGGACAGGGGACTGCTGGAAACACCATATATTTT; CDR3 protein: CASSPGQGTAGNTIYF
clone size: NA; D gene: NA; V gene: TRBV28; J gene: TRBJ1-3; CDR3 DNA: TGTGCCAGCAGCCAACCGGGGAACACCATATATTTT; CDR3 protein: CASSQPGNTIYF
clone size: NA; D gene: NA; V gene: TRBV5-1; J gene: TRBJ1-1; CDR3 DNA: TGCGCCAGCAGCTTGACAGGGCGGGTTGACACTGAAGCTTTCTTT; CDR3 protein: CASSLTGRVDTEAFF
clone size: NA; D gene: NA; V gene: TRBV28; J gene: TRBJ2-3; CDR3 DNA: TGTGCCAGCAGTTTAGGACAGTGGATGGATACGCAGTATTTT; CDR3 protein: CASSLGQWMDTQYF
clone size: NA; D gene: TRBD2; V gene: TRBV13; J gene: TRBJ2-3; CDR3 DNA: TGTGCCAGCAGCTTATTTCTAGCGGGGGGCTTCGGCACAGATACGCAGTATTTT; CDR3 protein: CASSLFLAGGFGTDTQYF
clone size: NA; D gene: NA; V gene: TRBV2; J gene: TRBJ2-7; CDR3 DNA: TGTGCCAGCAAAACAGTCAGGGCGAGTGTCTACGAGCAGTACTTC; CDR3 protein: CASKTVRASVYEQYF
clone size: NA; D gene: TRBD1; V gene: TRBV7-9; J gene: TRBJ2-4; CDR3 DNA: TGTGCCAGCAGCTTATGGGACAGGGGTGGCAACATTCAGTACTTC; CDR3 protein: CASSLWDRGGNIQYF
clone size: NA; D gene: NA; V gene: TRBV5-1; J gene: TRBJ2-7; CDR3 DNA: TGCGCCAGCAGCTCGAAACAGGGTCTCTCCTACGAGCAGTACTTC; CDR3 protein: CASSSKQGLSYEQYF
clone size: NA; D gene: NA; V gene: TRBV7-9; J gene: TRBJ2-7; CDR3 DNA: TGTGCCAGCAGCCGGGGAAGCTCCTACGAGCAGTACTTC; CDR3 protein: CASSRGSSYEQYF
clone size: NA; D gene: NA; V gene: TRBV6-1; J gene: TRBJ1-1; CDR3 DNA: TGTGCCAGCAGTGAAGATGCGGAAATGAACACTGAAGCTTTCTTT; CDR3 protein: CASSEDAEMNTEAFF
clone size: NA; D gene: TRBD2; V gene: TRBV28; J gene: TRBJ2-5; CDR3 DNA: TGTGCCAGCAACCCGTTCGGAGCGGGAGAGGGAGAGACCCAGTACTTC; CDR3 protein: CASNPFGAGEGETQYF
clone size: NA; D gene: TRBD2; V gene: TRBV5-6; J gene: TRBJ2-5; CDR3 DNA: TGTGCCAGCAGCCCCCGACTAGCGGGAGTACAAGAGACCCAGTACTTC; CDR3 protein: CASSPRLAGVQETQYF
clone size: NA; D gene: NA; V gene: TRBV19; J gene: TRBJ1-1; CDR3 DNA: TGTGCCAGTAGTGCACCGACTCCCGGGGGGACTGAAGCTTTCTTT; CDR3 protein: CASSAPTPGGTEAFF
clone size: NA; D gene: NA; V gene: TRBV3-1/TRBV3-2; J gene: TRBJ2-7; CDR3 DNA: TGTGCCAGCAGCCGCGGAGGCAGCTCCTACGAGCAGTACTTC; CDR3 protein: CASSRGGSSYEQYF